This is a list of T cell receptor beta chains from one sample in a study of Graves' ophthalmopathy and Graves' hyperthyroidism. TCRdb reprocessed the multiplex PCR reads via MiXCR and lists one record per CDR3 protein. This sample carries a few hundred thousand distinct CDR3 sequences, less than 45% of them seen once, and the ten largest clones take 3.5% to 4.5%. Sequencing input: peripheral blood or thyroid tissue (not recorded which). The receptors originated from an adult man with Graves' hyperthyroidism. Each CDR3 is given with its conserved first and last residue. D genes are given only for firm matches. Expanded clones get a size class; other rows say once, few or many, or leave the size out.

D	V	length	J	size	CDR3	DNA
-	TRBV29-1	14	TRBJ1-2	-	CSASYMNTNYGYTF	TGCAGCGCATCATACATGAACACTAACTATGGCTACACCTTC
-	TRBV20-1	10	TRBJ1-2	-	CSASRGGYTF	TGCAGTGCTAGCAGGGGTGGCTACACCTTC
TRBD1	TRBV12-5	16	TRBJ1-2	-	CASGADRDRISYGYTF	TGTGCTAGTGGAGCAGACCGGGACAGGATCTCCTATGGCTACACCTTC
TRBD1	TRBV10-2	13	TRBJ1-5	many	CASSHNRGQPQHF	TGCGCCAGCAGTCATAACAGGGGTCAGCCCCAGCATTTT
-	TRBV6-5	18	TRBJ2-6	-	CASSPYVDVGGGANVLTF	TGTGCCAGCAGCCCCTATGTGGATGTGGGGGGTGGGGCCAACGTCCTGACTTTC
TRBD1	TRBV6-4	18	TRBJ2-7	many	CASRDTGLRDSSSYEQYF	TGTGCCAGCAGGGATACAGGGTTAAGGGACAGTAGCTCCTACGAGCAGTACTTC
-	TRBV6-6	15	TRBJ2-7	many	CATTGERTVLYEQYF	TGTGCCACCACTGGCGAAAGGACAGTTTTATACGAGCAGTACTTC
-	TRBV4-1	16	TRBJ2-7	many	CASSQDPPGTSYEQYF	TGCGCCAGCAGCCAAGATCCCCCAGGGACTTCCTACGAGCAGTACTTC
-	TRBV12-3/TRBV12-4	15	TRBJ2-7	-	CASSLRVGGYNEQYF	TGTGCCAGCAGTCTCAGGGTCGGCGGCTACAATGAGCAGTACTTC
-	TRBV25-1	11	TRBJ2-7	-	CASTPAYEQYF	TGTGCCAGCACCCCAGCCTACGAGCAGTACTTC
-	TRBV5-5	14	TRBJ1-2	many	CASSPDTGIYGYTF	TGTGCCAGCAGCCCTGATACAGGGATCTATGGCTACACCTTC
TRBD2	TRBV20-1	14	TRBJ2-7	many	CSAGSGLAGTEQYF	TGCAGTGCGGGATCTGGACTAGCGGGAACCGAGCAGTACTTC
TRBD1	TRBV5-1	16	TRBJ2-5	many	CASSLAGTGGSVTQYF	TGCGCCAGCAGCTTGGCCGGGACAGGGGGCTCCGTGACCCAGTACTTC
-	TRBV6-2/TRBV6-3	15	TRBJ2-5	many	CASRSGTPPQETQYF	TGTGCCAGCAGGAGCGGGACACCTCCCCAAGAGACCCAGTACTTC
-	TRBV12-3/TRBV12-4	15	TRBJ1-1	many	CASSLFWELNTEAFF	TGTGCCAGCAGTTTATTCTGGGAGTTGAACACTGAAGCTTTCTTT
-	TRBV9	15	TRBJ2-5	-	CASSVTGAFVETQYF	TGTGCCAGCAGCGTAACGGGGGCTTTTGTTGAGACCCAGTACTTC
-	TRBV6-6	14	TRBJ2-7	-	CSSSYSGYPYEQYF	TGTTCCAGCAGTTACTCCGGCTACCCCTACGAGCAGTACTTC
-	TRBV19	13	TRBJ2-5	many	CASSIGEKETQYF	TGTGCCAGTAGTATCGGCGAGAAAGAGACCCAGTACTTC
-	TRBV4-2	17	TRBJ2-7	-	CASSQDFGRGGANEQYF	TGTGCCAGCAGCCAAGACTTTGGGCGGGGTGGGGCCAACGAGCAGTACTTC
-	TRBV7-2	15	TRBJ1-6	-	CASSHGGERNSPLHF	TGTGCCAGCAGCCATGGGGGGGAACGGAATTCACCCCTCCACTTT
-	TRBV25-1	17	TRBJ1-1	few	CASSLIGWAGLDTEAFF	TGTGCCAGCAGTTTAATCGGGTGGGCAGGGTTGGACACTGAAGCTTTCTTT
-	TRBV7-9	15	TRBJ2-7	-	CASSQEPRGAHEQYF	TGTGCCAGCAGCCAAGAACCCAGGGGAGCCCACGAGCAGTACTTC
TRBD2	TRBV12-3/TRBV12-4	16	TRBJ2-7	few	CASSRMIAGDLYEQYF	TGTGCCAGCAGCAGAATGATAGCGGGAGATCTCTACGAGCAGTACTTC
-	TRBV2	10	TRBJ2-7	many	CASSVTLQYF	TGTGCCAGCAGTGTTACTCTGCAGTACTTC
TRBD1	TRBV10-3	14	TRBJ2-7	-	CAITPDRGDYEQYF	TGTGCCATCACCCCGGACAGGGGGGACTACGAGCAGTACTTC
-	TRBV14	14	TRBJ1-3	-	CASSRDHSGNTIYF	TGTGCCAGCAGCCGGGACCACTCTGGAAACACCATATATTTT
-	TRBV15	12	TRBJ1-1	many	CATSDTNTEAFF	TGTGCCACCAGCGACACAAACACTGAAGCTTTCTTT
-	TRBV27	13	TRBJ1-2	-	CASSLSPGYGYTF	TGTGCCAGCAGTTTGAGCCCAGGCTATGGCTACACCTTC
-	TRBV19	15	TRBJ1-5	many	CASSIWGEGNQPQHF	TGTGCCAGTAGTATTTGGGGGGAGGGCAATCAGCCCCAGCATTTT
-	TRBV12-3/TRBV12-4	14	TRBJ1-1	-	CASSYSAENTEAFF	TGTGCCAGCAGTTACTCGGCGGAGAACACTGAAGCTTTCTTT
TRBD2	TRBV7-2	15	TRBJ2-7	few	CASSQGLAEDYEQYF	TGTGCCAGCAGCCAGGGACTAGCGGAAGACTACGAGCAGTACTTC
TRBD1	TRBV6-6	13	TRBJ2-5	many	CASRTLGQGTQYF	TGTGCCAGCAGGACTTTGGGACAGGGAACCCAGTACTTC
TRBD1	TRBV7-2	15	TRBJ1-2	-	CASSFSGTGGIGYTF	TGTGCCAGCAGCTTTTCCGGGACAGGGGGTATCGGCTACACCTTC
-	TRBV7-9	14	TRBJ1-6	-	CASSLWDINSPLHF	TGTGCCAGCAGCTTATGGGACATTAATTCACCCCTCCACTTT
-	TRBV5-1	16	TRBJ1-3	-	CTSSLVVGSSENTIYF	TGCACCAGCAGCTTGGTTGTGGGGAGCTCTGAAAACACCATATATTTT